These 23 T cell receptor beta chains were sequenced from one sample in a study of control samples from healthy donors and cancer patients. Repertoires were generated with immunoSEQ multiplex PCR, while TCRdb's copy carries only in-frame clones and drops some. This repertoire shows 150,000 to 200,000 clones, approximately 90% found once; its top ten account for 12%. Specimen: blood. The receptors shown here come from a man aged 30 to 39 in good health.

The chain employs TRBV29-1 and TRBJ2-1; D is undetermined. The CDR3 is made up of 11 amino acids. Germline values: CDR1 SQVTM, CDR2 ANQGSEA. V was shortened by 2 bases and J by 4 bases, with 3 bases between the two germline ends. The CDR3 DNA sequence: TGCAGCGTTGAACAGTACAATGAGCAGTTCTTC. As protein: CSVEQYNEQFF.

The rearrangement uses TRBV2 and TRBJ2-5; 7 nucleotides line up with TRBD2. The ends lost 1 base at V and 4 bases at J; junction bases unmatched: 12. Germline assignment: CDR1 SNHLY and CDR2 FYNNEI. This CDR3 spans 17 amino acids. The CDR3 is CASSEGGLAVGGETQYF. In DNA, the CDR3 is TGTGCCAGCAGTGAAGGCGGGCTAGCGGTGGGGGGAGAGACCCAGTACTTC. Complete variable domain (other parts from reference TRBV2 and TRBJ2-5): EPEVTQTPSHQVTQMGQEVILRCVPISNHLYFYWYRQILGQKVEFLVSFYNNEISEKSEIFDDQFSVERPDGSNFTLKIRSTKLEDSAMYFCASSEGGLAVGGETQYFGPGTRLLVL.

V usage is TRBV6-5 and J usage is TRBJ1-5, with a weak D call TRBD1 (6 bases). The V gene's germline CDR1 is MNHEY and CDR2 SVGAGI. This CDR3 spans 15 amino acids. The V end was cut by 6 bases, the J end by 4 bases, with 16 bases between. Here the CDR3 reads CASRIGTNSNQPQHF. The DNA for the CDR3 is TGTGCCAGCAGAATCGGGACAAATTCTAATCAGCCCCAGCATTTT.

On this clone: The sample contains more than one DNA sequence encoding this CDR3. V is TRBV5-1 and J is TRBJ1-1; the D is unclear. Germline values: CDR1 SGHRS, CDR2 YFSETQ. The CDR3 has 14 amino acids. V lost 0 bases, J lost 0 bases, and 6 bases lay in between. CDR3 sequence reads: CASSLGGMNTEAFF. CDR3 DNA: TGCGCCAGCAGCTTGGGGGGAATGAACACTGAAGCTTTCTTT.

The chain uses TRBV2 and TRBJ1-5; 8 bases match TRBD1. After removal of 0 bases from V and 7 bases from J, the junction contained 5 bases not matched to a gene. This CDR3 comprises 15 residues. The germline V gene encodes CDR1 SNHLY and CDR2 FYNNEI. CDR3 sequence: CASSEAQGAGQPQHF. The CDR3 coding sequence is TGTGCCAGCAGTGAAGCCCAGGGGGCAGGGCAGCCCCAGCATTTT.

The chain carries TRBV5-1 and TRBJ2-2, with 13 bases identical to TRBD2. This CDR3 contains 15 residues. The germline V gene encodes CDR1 SGHRS and CDR2 YFSETQ. Losses at the gene ends were 7 bases for V and 1 base for J; bases not matched to a gene: 1. CDR3 amino acids: CASWTSGGNTGELFF. The CDR3 nucleotides read TGCGCCAGCTGGACTAGCGGGGGGAACACCGGGGAGCTGTTTTTT.

The chain joins TRBV6-5 to TRBJ2-7; 11 bases agree with TRBD1. This CDR3 region has 16 residues. The J segment lost 2 bases and the V segment lost 0 bases, leaving 3 bases of the junction unmatched. Looked up from germline, CDR1 is MNHEY and CDR2 is SVGAGI. Here the CDR3 reads CASSYSGTGGTYEQYF. The CDR3 region has the DNA TGTGCCAGCAGTTACTCCGGGACAGGGGGTACCTACGAGCAGTACTTC.

This clone is a singleton in its sample. Here the CDR3 DNA reads TGTGCCAGCAGCTTGGCCCGCGATCGGGAGACCCAGTACTTC. Residues: CASSLARDRETQYF. V is TRBV5-5 and J is TRBJ2-5; D remains unclear. The CDR3 sequence is 14 residues long. Trimming shortened V by 0 bases and J by 5 bases, and 11 bases separated the two germline ends. The germline V gene has CDR1 SGHKS and CDR2 YYEKEE (reference sequence). Filled out from reference TRBV5-5 and TRBJ2-5, the complete variable domain reads DAGVTQSPTHLIKTRGQQVTLRCSPISGHKSVSWYQQVLGQGPQFIFQYYEKEERGRGNFPDRFSARQFPNYSSELNVNALLLGDSALYLCASSLARDRETQYFGPGTRLLVL.

The chain employs TRBV24-1 and TRBJ1-5, with a tentative D call TRBD1 (5 bases). V dropped 7 bases and J dropped 7 bases, with 13 bases sitting between them. Germline CDR1 KGHDR, CDR2 SFDVKD. The CDR3 is made up of 13 amino acids. The CDR3 DNA reads TGTGCCACCAGAGGAACAGGAGAACAGCCCCAGCATTTT. Its protein is CATRGTGEQPQHF.

The chain has TRBV6-1 and TRBJ1-1; D is unresolved. The V gene lost 2 bases and the J gene lost 2 bases, with 24 bases spanning the gap. The CDR3 has 19 amino acids. Per the germline V gene, CDR1 is MNHNS and CDR2 is SASEGT. CDR3 DNA: TGTGCCAGCAGTGAATCTCGGTTTAACCCATCAATATATAACACTGAAGCTTTCTTT. Translation gives CASSESRFNPSIYNTEAFF.

The V call is TRBV6-2 or TRBV6-3, the J call TRBJ1-5; 7 bases fit TRBD1. The CDR3 loop spans 14 amino acids. The germline gives CDR1 MNHEY, CDR2 SVGEGT. Trimming cost V 6 bases and J 6 bases; bases outside gene matches: 8. CDR3 sequence: CASSRTGVSQPQHF. The DNA for the CDR3 is TGTGCCAGCAGCCGTACAGGGGTTAGTCAGCCCCAGCATTTT.

This clone was detected once. The rearrangement joins TRBV19 to TRBJ1-6, with 8 bases lining up with TRBD1. Losses at the gene ends were 8 bases for V and 6 bases for J; bases not matched to a gene: 6. Germline V gene lookup returns CDR1 LNHDA and CDR2 SQIVND (reference sequence). The CDR3 runs to 14 residues. CDR3: CASGVGQVNSPLHF. CDR3 bases: TGTGCCAGTGGGGTGGGACAGGTTAATTCACCCCTCCACTTT.

This chain uses TRBV12-3 or TRBV12-4 with TRBJ1-5; D remains ambiguous. The CDR3 runs 13 residues. V dropped 8 bases and J dropped 1 base, with 9 bases sitting between them. CDR3 region: CASGLGSNQPQHF. In DNA, the CDR3 is TGTGCCAGCGGCCTAGGGAGCAATCAGCCCCAGCATTTT.

This chain uses TRBV6-5 with TRBJ1-1, with TRBD1 matching 7 bases. The trim removed 2 bases at V and 2 bases at J, leaving 5 bases unmatched. There are 15 residues in the CDR3. Germline V gene sequence: CDR1 MNHEY, CDR2 SVGAGI. CDR3 region: CASSYRQGSNTEAFF. The CDR3 nucleotides read TGTGCCAGCAGTTACCGACAGGGTTCCAACACTGAAGCTTTCTTT.

The rearrangement joins TRBV18 to TRBJ1-5; D is perhaps TRBD1 (5 bases). The CDR3 contains 12 residues. V was trimmed by 1 base and J by 7 bases, leaving 5 bases between them. Germline CDR1 reads KGHSH; CDR2 reads LQKENI. The CDR3 sequence is CASSPRGQPQHF. The CDR3 DNA reads as TGTGCCAGCTCACCACGGGGGCAGCCCCAGCATTTT.

This sequence joins TRBV5-1 and TRBJ2-3, with TRBD2 matching 8 bases. After removal of 3 bases from V and 2 bases from J, the junction contained 11 bases not matched to a gene. The CDR3 is 17 residues long. The germline CDR1 and CDR2 sequences are SGHRS and YFSETQ. The CDR3 loop is CASSSDREGGFTDTQYF. The DNA of the CDR3 is TGCGCCAGCAGCTCGGACCGGGAGGGGGGGTTCACAGATACGCAGTATTTT.

This chain links TRBV10-3 with TRBJ2-1; 7 nucleotides match TRBD2. V was clipped by 4 bases and J by 8 bases; unmatched bases: 14. Per germline, CDR1 ENHRY and CDR2 SYGVKD. The CDR3 sequence is 16 residues long. Here the CDR3 reads CAISAPGTTIGDEQFF. The CDR3, as DNA: TGTGCCATCAGTGCCCCAGGGACTACGATTGGCGATGAGCAGTTCTTC.

The V gene is TRBV7-8, the J gene TRBJ2-1; a possible D gene is TRBD1 (5 bases). CDR1 is SGHVS and CDR2 is FQNEAQ in the germline V gene. The CDR3 is made up of 14 amino acids. V lost 5 bases, J lost 0 bases, and 8 bases lay in between. CDR3 sequence (DNA): TGTGCCAGCAGCAAAGGGGACTCCTACAATGAGCAGTTCTTC. Amino acids: CASSKGDSYNEQFF.

This chain links TRBV9 with TRBJ1-1; D not certain. The germline V gene encodes CDR1 SGDLS and CDR2 YYNGEE. The germline V and J ends were trimmed by 1 base and 1 base, with 8 bases remaining between them. CDR3 size: 14 residues. CDR3 protein: CASSVREGNTEAFF. The CDR3 coding sequence is TGTGCCAGCAGCGTACGAGAGGGGAACACTGAAGCTTTCTTT.

The chain uses TRBV19 and TRBJ2-2; 8 nucleotides match TRBD1. The CDR3 runs to 15 residues. V was clipped by 6 bases and J by 0 bases; unmatched bases: 3. Germline V gene data show CDR1 as LNHDA and CDR2 as SQIVND (reference sequence). The chain's CDR3 is CASRRQGTNTGELFF. The CDR3 region has the DNA TGTGCCAGTAGGCGACAGGGGACGAACACCGGGGAGCTGTTTTTT.

V gene TRBV7-6 combines with J gene TRBJ1-3; D unresolved. Germline assignment: CDR1 SGHVS and CDR2 FNYEAQ. V was clipped by 1 base and J by 4 bases, with 14 bases between them. The CDR3 has 16 amino acids. The CDR3 DNA reads TGTGCCAGCAGCTTAGATATGGCGTCGGGCGGAAACACCATATATTTT. It encodes CASSLDMASGGNTIYF.

V gene TRBV14 combines with J gene TRBJ1-1; 7 nucleotides match TRBD1. The CDR3 extends over 13 amino acids. V dropped 4 bases and J dropped 5; count of bases not matched to a gene: 4. Germline values: CDR1 SGHDN, CDR2 FVKESK. The CDR3 region is CASSLQGSTEAFF. CDR3 nucleotide sequence: TGTGCCAGCAGCCTACAGGGGAGTACTGAAGCTTTCTTT.

The rearrangement joins TRBV6-1 to TRBJ1-5; the D gene is possibly TRBD1 (6 bases). Germline assignment: CDR1 MNHNS and CDR2 SASEGT. The CDR3 totals 15 residues. The V gene lost 2 bases and the J gene lost 9 bases, with 17 bases spanning the gap. CDR3 nucleotides: TGTGCCAGCAGTGAACTAGGGACATTCTATGGGCCCCAGCATTTT. Its protein product is CASSELGTFYGPQHF.